This T cell receptor (beta chain) was documented in a study of blood T cell repertoires in COVID-19. Profiled with immunoSEQ multiplex PCR; TCRdb holds only in-frame clones, not every one. The sample holds more than 150,000 clones, around four fifths seen once. This CDR3 has 14 residues. CDR1 and CDR2 from the germline V gene are KGHDR and SFDVKD. Deletions cut 3 bases from V and 2 bases from J, with 7 bases between. V is TRBV24-1 and J is TRBJ2-4; D possibly corresponds to TRBD2 (5 bases). This TCR was sampled from a woman aged 45-65 years who had recovered from COVID-19. The sequencing input was PBMCs or T cells enriched from blood (not recorded which). The chain's CDR3 is CATSDPDSKNIQYF. Here the CDR3 DNA reads TGTGCCACCAGTGATCCGGACTCCAAAAACATTCAGTACTTC.